Shown below are 2 T cell receptor beta chains from a single sample sequenced in a study of neoadjuvant nivolumab and ipilimumab in lung cancer. Some clones are missing from TCRdb's copy, which holds only in-frame ones; the method was immunoSEQ multiplex PCR. The repertoire consists of about 6,200 clones, with 65% occurring once and the leading ten covering around 13%. The sequencing here drew on tumor tissue, taken after neoadjuvant nivolumab, alone or with ipilimumab, at or shortly before surgery. The receptor source for this set is an adult with non-small cell lung cancer.

This clone was detected only a few times. The chain is built from TRBV6-6 and TRBJ1-1, with a weak D call TRBD1 (6 bases). The CDR3 has 13 amino acids. With 0 bases removed from V and 8 bases from J, the gap between germline ends came to 10 bases. Per the germline V gene, CDR1 is MNHNY and CDR2 is SVGAGI (reference sequence). The CDR3 is CASSYSGGQEAFF. The CDR3 nucleotides read TGTGCCAGCAGTTACTCCGGGGGGCAGGAAGCTTTCTTT.

This clone was counted only a few times. The chain is built from TRBV11-2 and TRBJ2-3; the match to TRBD1 covers 8 bases. The CDR3 runs to 15 residues. Germline V gives CDR1 SGHAT, CDR2 FQNNGV. The ends lost 1 base at V and 5 bases at J; junction bases unmatched: 5. CDR3 residues: CASSLGGQGRDTQYF. As DNA, the CDR3 is TGTGCCAGCAGCTTAGGTGGACAGGGAAGAGATACGCAGTATTTT.